This TCR beta chain comes out of a study of blood T cell repertoires in COVID-19. Study as a whole: Sources were T cells, B-cell-depleted T cells, or PBMCs; the material itself was cDNA or gDNA.

This CDR3 has 14 amino acids. V lost 9 bases, J lost 7 bases, and 9 bases stayed unmatched. Germline CDR1 and CDR2: LNHNV and YYDKDF (reference sequence). Per the original methods: How many nucleated cells were present was estimated from reference gene primer amplification. TCRdb's copy holds only in-frame clones and misses some; the assay was immunoSEQ multiplex PCR. That table gives V, J and clone size, and the DNA gave D and trimming. The sample yields more than 85,000 clones, roughly 87% seen once. This TCR was recovered from a woman aged 55-69 years with acute or convalescent COVID-19. The chain is built from TRBV15 and TRBJ2-1; 10 positions agree with TRBD1. The sequencing input was peripheral blood. This CDR3 is CATQPTGGKNEQFF. The DNA of the CDR3 is TGTGCCACGCAACCGACAGGGGGCAAGAATGAGCAGTTCTTC.